This T cell receptor (beta chain) stems from a study of cytomegalovirus exposure and HLA in healthy donors. Assay used: immunoSEQ multiplex PCR; TCRdb lists only in-frame clones, some missing. This sample has under 110,000 clones, with about 88% found just once. About this clone itself: What it recognizes is unknown.

The study, taken as a whole, reports: Both high specificity and high sensitivity reportedly marked the classifier's diagnosis of cytomegalovirus status. Generally TCR sequences proved uncommon, though certain public TCRs appeared in numerous donors. TCR clusters originating in the first cohort tended to co-occur in the 100 to 150 validation repertoires, according to a later analysis.

The sequenced material came from PBMCs. This clonotype was sampled from a woman between 18 and 29 years old in good health and CMV-seropositive.

CDR3 DNA sequence: TGTGCCAGTAGTATTCGTTGGACAGGGGATTCACCCCTCCACTTT. It is translated as CASSIRWTGDSPLHF. This chain connects TRBV19 to TRBJ1-6, with 9 bases identical to TRBD1. This CDR3 has 15 amino acids. Germline loops: CDR1 LNHDA, CDR2 SQIVND (reference sequence). V shed 3 bases, J shed 8 bases, and the junction held 5 bases outside the gene matches.